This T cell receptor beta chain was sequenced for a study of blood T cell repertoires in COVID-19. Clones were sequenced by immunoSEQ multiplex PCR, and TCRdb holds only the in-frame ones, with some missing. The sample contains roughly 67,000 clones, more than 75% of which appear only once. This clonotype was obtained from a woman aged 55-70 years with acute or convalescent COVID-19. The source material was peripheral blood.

As DNA, the CDR3 is TGTGCCAGTAGACAAGGACAGACCTATGGCTACACCTTC. Protein sequence: CASRQGQTYGYTF. V gene TRBV19 combines with J gene TRBJ1-2, with D perhaps matching TRBD1 (6 bases). The CDR3 extends over 13 amino acids. The germline V and J ends were trimmed by 6 bases and 4 bases, with 12 bases remaining between them. Germline values: CDR1 LNHDA, CDR2 SQIVND (reference sequence). Variable domain in full (rest from reference TRBV19 and TRBJ1-2): DGGITQSPKYLFRKEGQNVTLSCEQNLNHDAMYWYRQDPGQGLRLIYYSQIVNDFQKGDIAEGYSVSREKKESFPLTVTSAQKNPTAFYLCASRQGQTYGYTFGSGTRLTVV.